The rows below give T cell receptor beta chains drawn from one sample of a study of T cells after yellow fever vaccination. TCRdb analysed the 5' RACE reads with MiXCR anew, one entry per CDR3 protein. Of 200,000 to 300,000 distinct CDR3 sequences listed, roughly 13% were seen once; the top ten hold roughly 0.5%. This specimen was CD4+ T cells sorted from PBMCs, taken 45 days after the yellow fever booster vaccination. The source is a man aged 25 to 40 who received the YFV17D yellow fever vaccine. Both conserved end residues are part of each CDR3. D genes are given only for firm matches. Part of the rows lack a size; the others show once, few, many or a class for expanded clones.

clone_size: many
v_call: TRBV27
cdr3_length: 12
d_call: NA
j_call: TRBJ1-1
cdr3_aa: CASRQGNTEAFF
cdr3_nt: TGTGCCAGCAGGCAGGGGAACACTGAAGCTTTCTTT

clone_size: NA
v_call: TRBV20-1
cdr3_length: 15
d_call: NA
j_call: TRBJ2-7
cdr3_aa: CSASPSTKSSYEQYF
cdr3_nt: TGCAGTGCTTCTCCGTCGACAAAAAGTTCCTACGAGCAGTACTTC

clone_size: NA
v_call: TRBV29-1
cdr3_length: 15
d_call: TRBD2
j_call: TRBJ2-3
cdr3_aa: CSVDGLAGRTDTQYF
cdr3_nt: TGCAGCGTGGATGGACTAGCGGGAAGGACAGATACGCAGTATTTT

clone_size: few
v_call: TRBV7-2
cdr3_length: 21
d_call: TRBD2
j_call: TRBJ2-1
cdr3_aa: CASSLWARTSSLGGGSNEQFF
cdr3_nt: TGTGCCAGCAGCTTATGGGCTAGGACTAGCTCGCTAGGCGGAGGGTCCAATGAGCAGTTCTTC

clone_size: many
v_call: TRBV20-1
cdr3_length: 14
d_call: NA
j_call: TRBJ2-1
cdr3_aa: CSATQTYGYNEQFF
cdr3_nt: TGCAGTGCTACCCAGACGTACGGGTACAATGAGCAGTTCTTC

clone_size: NA
v_call: TRBV5-6
cdr3_length: 13
d_call: NA
j_call: TRBJ1-1
cdr3_aa: CASSTGTIWGAFF
cdr3_nt: TGTGCCAGCAGCACCGGGACCATCTGGGGGGCTTTCTTT

clone_size: NA
v_call: TRBV11-2
cdr3_length: 14
d_call: NA
j_call: TRBJ2-6
cdr3_aa: CASTQGSGANVLTF
cdr3_nt: TGTGCCAGCACCCAGGGCTCTGGGGCCAACGTCCTGACTTTC

clone_size: few
v_call: TRBV28
cdr3_length: 15
d_call: TRBD1
j_call: TRBJ2-7
cdr3_aa: CASRHRGLSPYEQYF
cdr3_nt: TGTGCCAGCAGACACAGGGGGCTTAGTCCCTACGAGCAGTACTTC

clone_size: NA
v_call: TRBV4-3
cdr3_length: 17
d_call: TRBD2
j_call: TRBJ2-1
cdr3_aa: CASSHRLAGMTYNEQFF
cdr3_nt: TGCGCCAGCAGCCACCGACTAGCGGGAATGACCTACAATGAGCAGTTCTTC

clone_size: few
v_call: TRBV7-2
cdr3_length: 12
d_call: NA
j_call: TRBJ2-1
cdr3_aa: CASSFVRNEQFF
cdr3_nt: TGTGCCAGCAGCTTTGTTCGCAATGAGCAGTTCTTC

clone_size: NA
v_call: TRBV5-1
cdr3_length: 16
d_call: TRBD2
j_call: TRBJ2-1
cdr3_aa: CASSFNRGTSNNEQFF
cdr3_nt: TGCGCCAGCAGCTTCAACCGAGGGACTAGTAACAATGAGCAGTTCTTC

clone_size: NA
v_call: TRBV7-8
cdr3_length: 13
d_call: NA
j_call: TRBJ1-5
cdr3_aa: CASSFIRDQPQHF
cdr3_nt: TGTGCCAGCAGCTTTATTAGGGATCAGCCCCAGCATTTT

clone_size: few
v_call: TRBV6-5
cdr3_length: 15
d_call: NA
j_call: TRBJ1-1
cdr3_aa: CASSNTPKGGAEAFF
cdr3_nt: TGTGCCAGCAGTAACACCCCTAAGGGGGGCGCTGAAGCTTTCTTT

clone_size: once
v_call: TRBV20-1
cdr3_length: 15
d_call: NA
j_call: TRBJ2-2
cdr3_aa: CSASNKRAPTGELFF
cdr3_nt: TGCAGTGCTTCGAACAAGCGGGCCCCCACCGGGGAGCTGTTTTTT

clone_size: few
v_call: TRBV5-1
cdr3_length: 14
d_call: NA
j_call: TRBJ2-7
cdr3_aa: CASSPRMGALEQYF
cdr3_nt: TGCGCCAGCAGCCCGCGGATGGGGGCCCTCGAGCAGTACTTC

clone_size: few
v_call: TRBV5-5
cdr3_length: 15
d_call: NA
j_call: TRBJ1-4
cdr3_aa: CASSLAHGQGEKLFF
cdr3_nt: TGTGCCAGCAGCTTGGCCCACGGCCAAGGAGAAAAACTGTTTTTT

clone_size: NA
v_call: TRBV20-1
cdr3_length: 15
d_call: NA
j_call: TRBJ2-7
cdr3_aa: CSAMEGRTSSYEQYF
cdr3_nt: TGCAGTGCTATGGAGGGCCGGACAAGCTCCTACGAGCAGTACTTC

clone_size: few
v_call: TRBV5-1
cdr3_length: 13
d_call: NA
j_call: TRBJ1-2
cdr3_aa: CASSLDRQGFYTF
cdr3_nt: TGCGCCAGCAGCTTGGATCGGCAGGGTTTCTACACCTTC

clone_size: NA
v_call: TRBV12-3/TRBV12-4
cdr3_length: 14
d_call: TRBD2
j_call: TRBJ2-1
cdr3_aa: CASSFGTRADEQFF
cdr3_nt: TGTGCCAGCAGTTTCGGGACTAGAGCTGATGAGCAGTTCTTC

clone_size: few
v_call: TRBV6-5
cdr3_length: 17
d_call: TRBD2
j_call: TRBJ2-5
cdr3_aa: CASSYRWGLALQETQYF
cdr3_nt: TGTGCCAGCAGTTACCGCTGGGGACTAGCGCTACAAGAGACCCAGTACTTC

clone_size: few
v_call: TRBV7-2
cdr3_length: 16
d_call: NA
j_call: TRBJ2-3
cdr3_aa: CASSLTGHPYTDTQYF
cdr3_nt: TGTGCCAGCAGCTTAACAGGTCATCCCTACACAGATACGCAGTATTTT

clone_size: NA
v_call: TRBV20-1
cdr3_length: 15
d_call: TRBD2
j_call: TRBJ2-1
cdr3_aa: CSARDSGRAGDEQFF
cdr3_nt: TGCAGTGCTAGGGACAGCGGGAGGGCCGGGGATGAGCAGTTCTTC

clone_size: NA
v_call: TRBV6-1
cdr3_length: 14
d_call: NA
j_call: TRBJ1-6
cdr3_aa: CASNTETHNSPLHF
cdr3_nt: TGTGCCAGCAACACGGAGACACATAATTCACCCCTCCACTTT

clone_size: few
v_call: TRBV20-1
cdr3_length: 12
d_call: NA
j_call: TRBJ2-2
cdr3_aa: CSAAGSSGELFF
cdr3_nt: TGCAGTGCTGCCGGGAGTTCCGGGGAGCTGTTTTTT

clone_size: NA
v_call: TRBV12-3/TRBV12-4
cdr3_length: 14
d_call: TRBD1
j_call: TRBJ2-1
cdr3_aa: CASSPRGQGNEQFF
cdr3_nt: TGTGCCAGCAGTCCACGGGGACAGGGTAATGAGCAGTTCTTC

clone_size: NA
v_call: TRBV19
cdr3_length: 16
d_call: TRBD2
j_call: TRBJ2-3
cdr3_aa: CASSPTSGISTDTQYF
cdr3_nt: TGTGCCAGTAGTCCCACTAGCGGGATCTCCACAGATACGCAGTATTTT

clone_size: NA
v_call: TRBV25-1
cdr3_length: 12
d_call: NA
j_call: TRBJ2-7
cdr3_aa: CASKRDVSEQYF
cdr3_nt: TGTGCCAGCAAAAGGGACGTAAGTGAGCAGTACTTC

clone_size: few
v_call: TRBV30
cdr3_length: 13
d_call: TRBD2
j_call: TRBJ2-7
cdr3_aa: CAWRASGSYEQYF
cdr3_nt: TGTGCCTGGAGGGCTAGCGGATCCTACGAGCAGTACTTC

clone_size: NA
v_call: TRBV6-5
cdr3_length: 17
d_call: TRBD2
j_call: TRBJ2-4
cdr3_aa: CASSYSSSGTAKNIQYF
cdr3_nt: TGTGCCAGCAGTTACTCTTCTAGCGGGACAGCCAAAAACATTCAGTACTTC

clone_size: NA
v_call: TRBV7-3
cdr3_length: 13
d_call: NA
j_call: TRBJ2-5
cdr3_aa: CASSLKGFETQYF
cdr3_nt: TGTGCCAGCAGCTTAAAGGGTTTCGAGACCCAGTACTTC

clone_size: few
v_call: TRBV20-1
cdr3_length: 14
d_call: NA
j_call: TRBJ2-2
cdr3_aa: CSASSGVHTGELFF
cdr3_nt: TGCAGTGCTAGCTCCGGGGTCCACACCGGGGAGCTGTTTTTT

clone_size: few
v_call: TRBV6-2/TRBV6-3
cdr3_length: 19
d_call: NA
j_call: TRBJ2-2
cdr3_aa: CASSWSGRGWTPNTGELFF
cdr3_nt: TGTGCCAGCAGTTGGTCCGGACGAGGTTGGACTCCAAACACCGGGGAGCTGTTTTTT

clone_size: few
v_call: TRBV15
cdr3_length: 13
d_call: NA
j_call: TRBJ2-5
cdr3_aa: CATRAGRSETQYF
cdr3_nt: TGTGCCACCAGGGCGGGAAGATCAGAGACCCAGTACTTC

clone_size: few
v_call: TRBV7-2
cdr3_length: 15
d_call: NA
j_call: TRBJ2-1
cdr3_aa: CASSLQAFTQNEQFF
cdr3_nt: TGTGCCAGCAGCTTACAGGCCTTCACACAGAATGAGCAGTTCTTC

clone_size: few
v_call: TRBV28
cdr3_length: 14
d_call: TRBD1
j_call: TRBJ2-7
cdr3_aa: CASVHRDRSYEQYF
cdr3_nt: TGTGCCAGCGTACACCGGGACAGGTCCTACGAGCAGTACTTC

clone_size: many
v_call: TRBV27
cdr3_length: 14
d_call: TRBD2
j_call: TRBJ2-3
cdr3_aa: CASSLGLEADTQYF
cdr3_nt: TGTGCCAGCAGTTTAGGACTAGAAGCAGATACGCAGTATTTT

clone_size: NA
v_call: TRBV15
cdr3_length: 13
d_call: TRBD2
j_call: TRBJ2-1
cdr3_aa: CATSLGGRVEQFF
cdr3_nt: TGTGCCACCAGCTTAGGCGGGAGGGTTGAGCAGTTCTTC

clone_size: many
v_call: TRBV12-3/TRBV12-4
cdr3_length: 20
d_call: TRBD2
j_call: TRBJ2-2
cdr3_aa: CASSLRTGRGLADRTGELFF
cdr3_nt: TGTGCCAGCAGTCTCCGGACAGGGAGGGGACTAGCGGACCGTACCGGGGAGCTGTTTTTT

clone_size: NA
v_call: TRBV24-1
cdr3_length: 16
d_call: NA
j_call: TRBJ2-1
cdr3_aa: CATGGGARYSYNEQFF
cdr3_nt: TGTGCCACCGGGGGGGGGGCTCGGTACTCCTACAATGAGCAGTTCTTC

clone_size: many
v_call: TRBV5-6
cdr3_length: 10
d_call: NA
j_call: TRBJ2-7
cdr3_aa: CASSLYEQYF
cdr3_nt: TGTGCCAGCAGCTTGTACGAGCAGTACTTC

clone_size: NA
v_call: TRBV30
cdr3_length: 11
d_call: NA
j_call: TRBJ1-6
cdr3_aa: CAWSARLALHF
cdr3_nt: TGTGCCTGGAGTGCCAGGCTGGCCCTCCACTTT